This T cell receptor beta chain was documented in a study of blood T cells in healthy people across ages. Study-wide results and limits: There was a strong correlation between TCR beta diversity and naive T cell percentage.

Germline loops: CDR1 SGHDN, CDR2 FVKESK. The trim removed 4 bases at V and 2 bases at J, leaving 8 bases unmatched. CDR3 size: 18 residues. Extraction yielded at least 5 micrograms of total RNA per sample. Concerning this clonotype: Its antigen is not identified.

A second PCR of roughly 7 to 11 cycles used a sample-barcoded 5' primer and a J-beta primer mix. Every cDNA molecule bore a tag from a template-switch adaptor containing 12 random nucleotides. From the 5' RACE reads, TCRdb called clonotypes with MiXCR, one entry per CDR3 protein. The sample has more than 1,400,000 distinct CDR3 sequences; roughly 40% are singletons. What was sequenced was blood. This sequence originates from a woman aged 18-29 years in good health. The chain uses TRBV14 and TRBJ2-3; TRBD2 aligns across 14 bases. DNA for the CDR3: TGTGCCAGCAGCCCCCTCGGGACTAGCGGGAGCCTCACAGATACGCAGTATTTT. Its protein product is CASSPLGTSGSLTDTQYF.